The present entry profiles one TCR beta chain with its context. What it recognizes is unknown. cDNA synthesis was performed by 5'RACE with 10-nucleotide random UMIs. TCRdb fed the 5' RACE reads into MiXCR, producing one record per CDR3 protein. The sample comprises 70,000 to 95,000 distinct CDR3 sequences, about a sixth of which are singletons, and 15% rests with the top ten. Volunteers from a blood bank in Maryland, USA, constituted the healthy controls. This record belongs to a study of neurological immune-mediated disorders. Germline lookup yields CDR1 LNHNV and CDR2 YYDKDF (reference sequence). The CDR3 loop spans 14 amino acids. Trimming stripped 0 bases from V and 7 bases from J, with 7 bases between. Study-wide findings and caveats: The greatest TCR clonal expansion appeared in HTLV-1-associated myelopathy and the smallest, falling below healthy controls, in multiple sclerosis.

This sequence joins TRBV15 and TRBJ1-6; D call uncertain. The sequence was obtained from a woman aged 35 to 49 in good health. The specimen sequenced was PBMCs. CDR3 amino acids: CATSRDVGNSPLHF. CDR3 nucleotide sequence: TGTGCCACCAGCAGAGATGTCGGGAATTCACCCCTCCACTTT.